These 10 T cell receptor beta chains originate from one sample sequenced in a study of cytomegalovirus exposure and HLA in healthy donors. Amplification used 60 Vbeta primers and 13 Jbeta primers. Clones were sequenced by immunoSEQ multiplex PCR, and TCRdb holds only the in-frame ones, with some missing. The top ten hold around 6.9% of the sample, which has about 160,000 clones, over 65% seen once. The sample consisted of PBMCs. The receptor source for this set is a man aged 35 to 55 in good health and CMV-seropositive.

The rearrangement uses TRBV18 and TRBJ2-5, with D possibly TRBD1 on 6 matching bases. Germline CDR1 and CDR2: KGHSH and LQKENI. Trimming removed 6 bases at V and 2 bases at J, with 25 bases between. There are 18 residues in the CDR3. CDR3 coding DNA: TGTGCCAGCTCCTCCAGCAGGGGCAGCCTTCCAATTCAAGAGACCCAGTACTTC. Its translation is CASSSSRGSLPIQETQYF.

A few counts support this clone. The rearrangement uses TRBV5-4 and TRBJ2-7, with 9 bases aligning to TRBD1. The germline V gene encodes CDR1 SGHNT and CDR2 YYREEE (reference sequence). The CDR3 extends over 14 amino acids. J lost 2 bases, V lost 2 bases, and 2 bases had no gene match. Here the CDR3 DNA reads TGTGCCAGCAGCTTACAGGGGGCTACCTACGAGCAGTACTTC. Its protein is CASSLQGATYEQYF.

The rearrangement joins TRBV4-3 to TRBJ2-2; no firm D call. Germline CDR1 LGHNA, CDR2 YSLEER. Trimming left V 1 base short and J 1 base short, with 7 bases between. The CDR3 length is 15 residues. The CDR3 spells CASSQVLMNTGELFF. The CDR3, as DNA: TGCGCCAGCAGCCAAGTTCTAATGAACACCGGGGAGCTGTTTTTT.

In its sample, this clone was seen a few times. This rearrangement joins TRBV5-5 to TRBJ2-3; possibly TRBD1 for D (6 bases). The CDR3 loop spans 12 amino acids. V dropped 4 bases and J dropped 7 bases, with 10 bases sitting between them. Germline CDR1 and CDR2: SGHKS and YYEKEE (reference sequence). CDR3 coding DNA: TGTGCCAGCAGCACCAGGGGTAATACGCAGTATTTT. Its translation is CASSTRGNTQYF.

V gene TRBV15 combines with J gene TRBJ2-2; tentatively, D is TRBD2 (5 bases). In germline, CDR1 is LNHNV, CDR2 YYDKDF (reference sequence). Trimming cost V 0 bases and J 7 bases, with 9 bases left between them. CDR3 length: 14 residues. This CDR3 reads CATSRDSVGGELFF. Here the CDR3 DNA reads TGTGCCACCAGCAGAGATAGCGTGGGCGGGGAGCTGTTTTTT.

The V gene is TRBV6-6, the J gene TRBJ1-2; no reliable D call. CDR3 length: 11 amino acids. Germline loops: CDR1 MNHNY, CDR2 SVGAGI (reference sequence). Trimming removed 6 bases from V and 8 bases from J, with 10 bases in between. The CDR3 bases are TGTGCCAGCAGCGATCTAGGAGGCTACACCTTC. Its protein is CASSDLGGYTF.

The chain carries TRBV7-2 and TRBJ2-2, with D maybe TRBD2 (5 bases). This CDR3 spans 16 amino acids. With 5 bases removed from V and 5 bases from J, the gap between germline ends came to 18 bases. Per the germline V gene, CDR1 is SGHTA and CDR2 is FQGNSA. The CDR3 DNA reads TGTGCCAGCAGCCCCGGCGGGCGGGCTGGGACCGGGGAGCTGTTTTTT. Translating it yields CASSPGGRAGTGELFF.

The chain uses TRBV11-1 and TRBJ2-7; the match to TRBD1 covers 7 bases. Trimming cost V 5 bases and J 8 bases; bases outside gene matches: 3. CDR3 length: 11 residues. Looked up from germline, CDR1 is SGHAT and CDR2 is FQDESV (reference sequence). The DNA of the CDR3 is TGTGCCAGCAGCCAGGGGGACAAGCAGTACTTC. Its protein is CASSQGDKQYF.

The chain combines TRBV7-9 with TRBJ1-5; 7 bases line up with TRBD1. Per the germline V gene, CDR1 is SEHNR and CDR2 is FQNEAQ (reference sequence). This CDR3 is built from 17 residues. With 1 base clipped from V and 3 bases from J, the junction kept 9 bases outside the gene matches. The CDR3 loop reads CASSLVLADRANQPQHF. CDR3 sequence (DNA): TGTGCCAGCAGCTTAGTTTTAGCCGACAGGGCCAATCAGCCCCAGCATTTT.

This clone was observed a single time. The V and J genes are TRBV10-3 and TRBJ2-1; 10 bases are shared with TRBD1. The germline gives CDR1 ENHRY, CDR2 SYGVKD. The CDR3 contains 15 residues. Trimming took 3 bases from V and 5 from J; bases not matched to a gene: 4. The CDR3 DNA follows: TGTGCCATCAGTGATGGGACAGGGGACGACAATGAGCAGTTCTTC. Translating it yields CAISDGTGDDNEQFF.